A selection of T cell receptor beta chains follows, all from one sample in a study of response to subunit inactivated influenza vaccine. TCRdb used MiXCR to reprocess the RT-PCR reads, holding one entry per CDR3 protein. The top ten clones hold over 8.5% of a sample with about 580,000 distinct CDR3 sequences, approximately 14% of them seen once. Sequencing was performed on PBMCs from blood, taken 11 to 12 days after vaccination. These receptors came from a man in his fifties or sixties who received an inactivated influenza vaccine. Each CDR3 is given with its conserved first and last residue.

v_gene	j_gene	CDR3aa
TRBV20-1	TRBJ2-7	CSAFGTPGYEQYF
TRBV18	TRBJ2-7	CASSSQGGVSSYEQYF
TRBV4-1	TRBJ2-5	CASSRPGQEETQYF
TRBV7-8	TRBJ2-3	CASSLVVQDTQYF
TRBV12-3/TRBV12-4	TRBJ1-2	CASSRKPYSGYTF
TRBV6-5	TRBJ2-7	CASSYFGQRVSYEQYF
TRBV12-3/TRBV12-4	TRBJ1-5	CASTLQGPGQPQHF
TRBV5-5	TRBJ2-5	CASSRDSIQETQYF
TRBV7-2	TRBJ1-1	CASSLGAGSYYKAFF
TRBV20-1	TRBJ1-6	CSARDEQGTYNSPLHF
TRBV6-1	TRBJ2-1	CASSAHRGPIGEQFF
TRBV20-1	TRBJ2-7	CSASSSYEQYF
TRBV29-1	TRBJ1-1	CSLLFGTEAFF
TRBV10-3	TRBJ2-1	CAIRNTGANEQFF
TRBV20-1	TRBJ2-5	CSAREGGLAGGETQYF
TRBV3-1	TRBJ1-6	CASSGRSNSPLHF
TRBV20-1	TRBJ2-7	CSAPGSTSYEQYF
TRBV20-1	TRBJ1-1	CSARDVEASGTEAFF
TRBV5-5	TRBJ2-2	CASSLAAGNTGELFF
TRBV6-6	TRBJ1-2	CASRSTTLGGYTF
TRBV19	TRBJ1-1	CATHQGQDVGREAFF
TRBV4-3	TRBJ2-3	CASSQGAGGGIDTQYF
TRBV19	TRBJ2-7	CASSTQGGPYEQYF
TRBV9	TRBJ1-2	CASSGSRQGLVGGYTF